This entry lists 8 T cell receptor beta chains sequenced from one sample in a study of blood T cell repertoires in COVID-19. The repertoire was sequenced with immunoSEQ multiplex PCR; TCRdb's copy has only in-frame clones and lacks some. Here the sample spans about 73,000 clones, around four fifths being singletons. Sequencing was carried out using peripheral blood. Receptor source: a man aged 50 to 60 with active COVID-19.

This clone is a singleton in its sample. The CDR3 region is CASSLRRGDTEAFF. The CDR3 DNA is TGTGCCAGCAGTTTAAGGAGGGGCGACACTGAAGCTTTCTTT. The chain couples TRBV28 to TRBJ1-1, with D perhaps matching TRBD1 (5 bases). The CDR3 runs to 14 residues. Germline V gene data show CDR1 as MDHEN and CDR2 as SYDVKM. Trimming pared 2 bases from V and 3 bases from J, leaving 10 bases between.

The chain recombines TRBV5-4 with TRBJ2-1; 11 nucleotides line up with TRBD2. There are 14 residues in the CDR3. Germline CDR1 is SGHNT and CDR2 is YYREEE (reference sequence). J lost 9 bases, V lost 9 bases, and 11 bases had no gene match. CDR3 bases: TGTGCCATCCTGGTAGCGGGAGGGGACGGTGAGCAGTTCTTC. As protein: CAILVAGGDGEQFF.

The genes are TRBV5-4 and TRBJ2-2, with D possibly TRBD1 on 5 matching bases. This CDR3 has 13 residues. V lost 0 bases to trimming and J lost 7 bases, with 7 bases between them. Per the germline V gene, CDR1 is SGHNT and CDR2 is YYREEE (reference sequence). CDR3 coding DNA: TGTGCCAGCAGCTTGGATCAGGGCGGGGAGCTGTTTTTT. Translation: CASSLDQGGELFF.

This chain uses TRBV7-8 with TRBJ2-3, with D unclear. The germline gives CDR1 SGHVS, CDR2 FQNEAQ. The V gene lost 4 bases and the J gene lost 1 base, with 12 bases spanning the gap. The CDR3 is made up of 15 amino acids. CDR3 residues: CASSSRKSGTDTQYF. Here the CDR3 DNA reads TGTGCCAGCAGCTCTAGGAAGAGCGGCACAGATACGCAGTATTTT.

The J gene is TRBJ2-7, the V gene TRBV2; D not resolved. This CDR3 comprises 12 residues. The V and J ends lost 6 bases and 5 bases respectively, with 11 bases between them. Germline V lookup: CDR1 SNHLY, CDR2 FYNNEI. The CDR3 coding sequence is TGTGCCAGCAGAGCGACTCTCAACGAGCAGTACTTC. Amino acid sequence: CASRATLNEQYF.

This chain uses TRBV25-1 with TRBJ2-3; the D gene is possibly TRBD2 (7 bases). The CDR3 extends over 16 amino acids. CDR1 and CDR2 from the germline V gene are MGHDK and SYGVNS. Trimming took off 1 base at V and 2 bases at J, with 13 bases between the two ends. CDR3 protein: CASSELEGGYTDTQYF. In DNA, the CDR3 is TGTGCCAGCAGTGAATTGGAGGGGGGGTACACAGATACGCAGTATTTT.

This chain uses TRBV2 with TRBJ1-5, with no clear D. This CDR3 region has 14 residues. Germline CDR1 reads SNHLY; CDR2 reads FYNNEI. Trimming shortened V by 5 bases and J by 3 bases, and 11 bases separated the two germline ends. CDR3 in amino acids: CASSISTANQPQHF. The CDR3 DNA reads TGTGCCAGCAGTATTTCAACAGCCAATCAGCCCCAGCATTTT.

The chain employs TRBV19 and TRBJ1-5, with no clear D. The CDR3 length is 15 residues. The germline V gene has CDR1 LNHDA and CDR2 SQIVND (reference sequence). Deletions cut 4 bases from V and 0 bases from J, with 10 bases between. The CDR3 loop is CASSRAPFSNQPQHF. In nucleotides, the CDR3 is TGTGCCAGTAGTAGGGCCCCTTTTAGCAATCAGCCCCAGCATTTT.